Listed below are T cell receptor beta chains from one sample, sequenced in a study of CD8+ T cells in alopecia areata. TCRdb's table, derived via immunoSEQ multiplex PCR, lists solely in-frame clones and lacks some. The sample contains approximately 140,000 clones, around 87% of which appear only once. The material sequenced was CD8+ T cells sorted from blood, taken at week 4, from a patient treated with tofacitinib. These receptors all come from a human donor with alopecia areata. Each CDR3 is given with its conserved first and last residue. D genes are given only for firm matches. The size entry is marked missing in some rows and otherwise reads once, few, many or a size class.

D gene | J gene | V gene | clone size | CDR3 DNA | CDR3 protein
. | TRBJ1-1 | TRBV7-6 | few | TGTGCCAGCAGCTTAGGTGCAGGCCTTCGGGACACTGAAGCTTTCTTT | CASSLGAGLRDTEAFF
. | TRBJ1-2 | TRBV20-1 | . | TGCAGTGCTAGCGACAGCGGCTACACCTTC | CSASDSGYTF
. | TRBJ2-1 | TRBV13 | few | TGTGCCAGCAGCTCCCCCGATTCCAATGAGCAGTTCTTC | CASSSPDSNEQFF
TRBD2 | TRBJ2-3 | TRBV13 | few | TGTGCCAGCAGCCCTGGGACTAGCGGGGCTAGCACAGATACGCAGTATTTT | CASSPGTSGASTDTQYF
TRBD1 | TRBJ2-1 | TRBV28 | . | TGTGCCAGCAGACCTACAGGGGGCAATGAGCAGTTCTTC | CASRPTGGNEQFF
. | TRBJ2-3 | TRBV30 | once | TGTGCCTGGGGACCTATAGGGGATACGCAGTATTTT | CAWGPIGDTQYF
. | TRBJ2-2 | TRBV29-1 | . | TGCAGCGTTGTGGGCCAGAACACCGGGGAGCTGTTTTTT | CSVVGQNTGELFF
TRBD2 | TRBJ2-3 | TRBV5-4 | . | TGTGCCAGCAGCCTAGGGACTAGCGGGGCAGATACGCAGTATTTT | CASSLGTSGADTQYF
. | TRBJ2-7 | TRBV11-2 | . | TGTGCCAGCAGCTCTCCGCCGGGGCAGGCGGGGATCGAGCAGTACTTC | CASSSPPGQAGIEQYF
. | TRBJ1-1 | TRBV30 | . | TGTGCCTGGGGGGAAGGGGGATTCACTGAAGCTTTCTTT | CAWGEGGFTEAFF
. | TRBJ2-7 | TRBV29-1 | . | TGCAGCGTTGTGGGGACGCCCTCCTACGAGCAGTACTTC | CSVVGTPSYEQYF
. | TRBJ2-2 | TRBV19 | . | TGTGCCAGTAGTATCTGGAGGGAAGCTAACACCGGGGAGCTGTTTTTT | CASSIWREANTGELFF
TRBD1 | TRBJ2-7 | TRBV10-2 | . | TGCGCCAGCAGTGACGGCAGGGGGCACGAGCAGTACTTC | CASSDGRGHEQYF
TRBD2 | TRBJ2-3 | TRBV6-4 | . | TGTGCCAGCAGTGAGACTAGCGGCACAGATACGCAGTATTTT | CASSETSGTDTQYF
TRBD2 | TRBJ2-1 | TRBV2 | few | TGTGCCAGCAGTGCCCGGGTGTTAGCGGGAGGTAGCAATGAGCAGTTCTTC | CASSARVLAGGSNEQFF
TRBD1 | TRBJ2-7 | TRBV7-9 | . | TGTGCCAGCAGCTTAGTGGGACAGGGATCCTACGAGCAGTACTTC | CASSLVGQGSYEQYF
TRBD2 | TRBJ2-7 | TRBV13 | . | TGTGCCAGCAGCTGGGTAGCGGGAGGGCCGGACGAGCAGTACTTC | CASSWVAGGPDEQYF
. | TRBJ2-2 | TRBV5-5 | . | TGTGCCAGCAGCCGATTTGCCCAGGACAGGAACACCGGGGAGCTGTTTTTT | CASSRFAQDRNTGELFF
TRBD2 | TRBJ2-7 | TRBV7-8 | . | TGTGCCAGCAGCTTAGATCCGGGGGGCGAGCAGTACTTC | CASSLDPGGEQYF
TRBD2 | TRBJ2-7 | TRBV6-5 | . | TGTGCCAGCCAGGGATCTGCGGGGGGCGGCTACGAGCAGTACTTC | CASQGSAGGGYEQYF
. | TRBJ2-1 | TRBV5-1 | . | TGCGCCAGCAGCCCCGGGATGAGCTCCTACAATGAGCAGTTCTTC | CASSPGMSSYNEQFF
. | TRBJ2-1 | TRBV19 | . | TGTGCCAGTAGTATAGCGCAGGGAAATGAGCAGTTCTTC | CASSIAQGNEQFF
TRBD1 | TRBJ2-7 | TRBV11-3 | . | TGTGCCAGCAGCGAGGGGACAGGGCAGGAGCAGTACTTC | CASSEGTGQEQYF
TRBD1 | TRBJ2-2 | TRBV27 | . | TGTGCCAGCAGTTTTTCGACAGGGGGCGTTTCCGGGGAGCTGTTTTTT | CASSFSTGGVSGELFF
TRBD1 | TRBJ2-7 | TRBV2 | . | TGTGCCAGCAAGAGTAGGCAGGGGGTCCCCTACGAGCAGTACTTC | CASKSRQGVPYEQYF
. | TRBJ1-1 | TRBV19 | . | TGTGCCAGTAGTATAGTAGGAGGGGCCGGCACTGAAGCTTTCTTT | CASSIVGGAGTEAFF